This entry lists 8 T cell receptor beta chains sequenced from one sample in a study of Ad26.COV2.S vaccination and SARS-CoV-2 variants. Repertoires were generated with immunoSEQ multiplex PCR, while TCRdb's copy carries only in-frame clones and drops some. The repertoire holds hundreds of thousands of clones, with roughly 89% as singletons. Described treatment: some 20 received Ad26.COV2.S at low or high dose, single or two shots; several received placebo; per-sample allocation not given. Collection of the samples took place on day 63 after the first injection of vaccine or placebo. The sample here was peripheral blood, taken in a trial of Ad26.COV2.S vaccine versus placebo. The receptor set was obtained from a person aged 18-65 years who received the Ad26.COV2.S COVID-19 vaccine or a placebo.

This clone is a singleton in its sample. The chain links TRBV12-3 or TRBV12-4 to TRBJ1-1; D gene unclear. The V end was cut by 3 bases, the J end by 1 base, with 6 bases between. The length of the CDR3 is 13 residues. CDR3: CASSLRGNTEAFF. The CDR3 DNA reads as TGTGCCAGCAGTTTGCGAGGGAACACTGAAGCTTTCTTT.

The chain couples TRBV7-2 to TRBJ2-1; 8 bases align to TRBD2. The CDR3 length is 15 residues. J gave up 2 bases and V 2 bases, and 2 bases lay outside the gene matches. Germline V gene sequence: CDR1 SGHTA, CDR2 FQGNSA. The CDR3 protein is CASSLQAGAYNEQFF. CDR3 DNA sequence: TGTGCCAGCAGCTTACAAGCGGGGGCCTACAATGAGCAGTTCTTC.

This chain joins TRBV11-2 and TRBJ2-2; D remains unclear. CDR3 length: 16 amino acids. Germline V gene lookup returns CDR1 SGHAT and CDR2 FQNNGV. With 3 bases removed from V and 1 base from J, the gap between germline ends came to 12 bases. The CDR3 loop is CASSFGYSQNTGELFF. CDR3 nucleotide sequence: TGTGCCAGCAGCTTCGGGTACAGCCAGAACACCGGGGAGCTGTTTTTT. The full variable domain, completed using reference TRBV11-2 and TRBJ2-2, is EAGVAQSPRYKIIEKRQSVAFWCNPISGHATLYWYQQILGQGPKLLIQFQNNGVVDDSQLPKDRFSAERLKGVDSTLKIQPAKLEDSAVYLCASSFGYSQNTGELFFGEGSRLTVL.

The chain uses TRBV4-2 and TRBJ2-1; no reliable D call. The CDR3 is 13 amino acids. The V end was cut by 3 bases, the J end by 3 bases, with 6 bases between. Germline lookup yields CDR1 LGHNA and CDR2 YNFKEQ. The DNA for the CDR3 is TGTGCCAGCAGCCAGACCGGCTACAATGAGCAGTTCTTC. It specifies CASSQTGYNEQFF.

V gene TRBV5-1 combines with J gene TRBJ1-3; weak D call: TRBD1 (5 bases). The CDR3 has 18 residues. Between the trimmed V and J ends, which lost 2 bases and 0 bases, there was a span of 18 bases. Germline CDR1 SGHRS, CDR2 YFSETQ. The CDR3 sequence: CASSLSLRQGASGNTIYF. The DNA of the CDR3 is TGCGCCAGCAGCTTAAGTCTGAGGCAGGGAGCCTCTGGAAACACCATATATTTT.

This chain joins TRBV4-3 and TRBJ1-6; D is possibly TRBD1 (5 bases). Trimming pared 4 bases from V and 6 bases from J, leaving 13 bases between. Germline CDR1 LGHNA, CDR2 YSLEER. This CDR3 contains 15 residues. The CDR3 region is CASSPRGRSNSPLHF. The CDR3 DNA reads TGCGCCAGCAGCCCGCGGGGACGGAGTAATTCACCCCTCCACTTT.

V and J are TRBV4-2 and TRBJ1-2, with TRBD1 matching over 7 bases. This CDR3 comprises 15 residues. The germline V gene has CDR1 LGHNA and CDR2 YNFKEQ. The V and J ends lost 4 bases and 5 bases, in that order; junction bases with no gene match: 10. CDR3 protein: CASSLIPGTEYGYTF. Here the CDR3 DNA reads TGTGCCAGCAGCCTTATTCCCGGGACAGAATATGGCTACACCTTC.

J is TRBJ1-2 and V is TRBV11-3, with D unresolved. Trimming left V 2 bases short and J 7 bases short, with 11 bases between. Per germline, CDR1 SGHNT and CDR2 YENEEA. CDR3 length equals 13 residues. The CDR3 sequence is CASSLSIGFGYTF. The DNA of the CDR3 is TGTGCCAGCAGCTTATCTATAGGGTTTGGCTACACCTTC.